This TCR beta chain is drawn from a study of tumor-infiltrating lymphocytes in oesophageal squamous cell carcinoma listed by TCRdb under 2016. Of note for this clonotype: Its recognized antigen is unknown. The junction differs from germline at one of its ends, possibly a read error.

The germline V gene provides CDR1 MNHEY and CDR2 SVGEGT. Reading from cysteine to phenylalanine, the CDR3 counts 18 amino acids. This entry keeps only the CDR3 DNA: 54 bases, framed from base 1. The library was built by means of PCR. The instrument given in TCRdb is Illumina HiSeq 2000. The public reads were run again by TCRdb, first through fastp at Q25 and then through MiXCR, and only productive beta chains were kept. Every CDR3 protein is listed once, alongside the most common genes and DNA of its rows. The sample table shows around 18,000 distinct CDR3 sequences, and 35% to 45% are seen once. The ten most abundant clones make up 25% to 35% of the sample.

The sequencing sample was made of esophageal tumor tissue. This TCR derives from a male donor with esophageal squamous cell carcinoma. The rearranged chain carries TRBV6-2 or TRBV6-3 and TRBJ2-5, and 11 bases in between align with TRBD1. The nucleotide sequence is TGTGCCAGCAGTTACTCAGGACAGGGGGCGCGACTGGGTTCACCCCTCCACTTC. The translation is CASSYSGQGARLGSPLHF.